This T cell receptor beta chain was documented in a study of OX40 agonist ivuxolimab in advanced cancers. The repertoire was sequenced with immunoSEQ multiplex PCR; TCRdb's copy has only in-frame clones and lacks some. The profile shows 14,000 to 15,000 clones, 91% of them singletons. Germline loops: CDR1 SGHVS, CDR2 FQNEAQ. There are 15 residues in the CDR3. The TCR comes from an adult with an advanced solid tumor such as melanoma, head and neck, liver or kidney cancer. The rearrangement uses TRBV7-8 and TRBJ2-5, with D maybe TRBD2 (6 bases). The J call may not be correct, given that the DNA end is closer to TRBJ2-7. The source material was CD4+ or CD8+ T cells sorted from blood, sampled in a trial of the OX40 agonist ivuxolimab. Here the CDR3 reads CASSLAAGSAYEQYF. In DNA, the CDR3 is TGTGCCAGCAGCTTAGCTGCCGGGAGCGCCTACGAGCAGTACTTC.